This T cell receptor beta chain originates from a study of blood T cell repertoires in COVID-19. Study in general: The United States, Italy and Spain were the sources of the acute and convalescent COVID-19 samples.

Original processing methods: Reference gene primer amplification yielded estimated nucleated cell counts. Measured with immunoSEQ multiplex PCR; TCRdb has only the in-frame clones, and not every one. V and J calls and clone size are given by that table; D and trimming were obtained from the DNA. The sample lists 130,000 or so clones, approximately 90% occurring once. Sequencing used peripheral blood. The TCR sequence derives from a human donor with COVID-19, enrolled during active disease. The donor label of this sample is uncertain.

CDR3 residues: CASTLGNTIYF. DNA of the CDR3: TGTGCCAGCACATTGGGAAACACCATATATTTT. The rearrangement links TRBV2 to TRBJ1-3; D remains ambiguous. V dropped 7 bases and J dropped 4 bases, with 5 bases sitting between them. The CDR3 is made up of 11 amino acids. Per the germline V gene, CDR1 is SNHLY and CDR2 is FYNNEI.